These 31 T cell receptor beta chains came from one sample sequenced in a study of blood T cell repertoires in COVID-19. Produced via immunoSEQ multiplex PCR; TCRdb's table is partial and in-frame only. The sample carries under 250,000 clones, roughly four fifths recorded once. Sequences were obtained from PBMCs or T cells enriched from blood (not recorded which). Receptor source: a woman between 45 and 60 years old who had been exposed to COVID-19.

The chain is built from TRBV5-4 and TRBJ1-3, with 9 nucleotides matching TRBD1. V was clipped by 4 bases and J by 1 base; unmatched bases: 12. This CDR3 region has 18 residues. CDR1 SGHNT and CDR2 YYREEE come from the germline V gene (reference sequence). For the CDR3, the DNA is TGTGCCAGCAGCAATCCCCGGGACAGGGATATTTCTGGAAACACCATATATTTT. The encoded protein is CASSNPRDRDISGNTIYF.

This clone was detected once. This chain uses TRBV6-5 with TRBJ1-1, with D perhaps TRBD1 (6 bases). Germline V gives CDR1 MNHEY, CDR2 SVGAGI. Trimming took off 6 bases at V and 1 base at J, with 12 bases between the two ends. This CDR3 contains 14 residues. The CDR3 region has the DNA TGTGCCAGCAGGCACAGGGAGGGGAACACTGAAGCTTTCTTT. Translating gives CASRHREGNTEAFF.

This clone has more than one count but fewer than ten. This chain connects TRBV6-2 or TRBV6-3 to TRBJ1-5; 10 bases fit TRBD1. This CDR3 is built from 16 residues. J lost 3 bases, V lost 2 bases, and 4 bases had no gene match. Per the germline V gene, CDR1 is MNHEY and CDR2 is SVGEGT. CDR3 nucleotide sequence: TGTGCCAGCAGTTACAGGACAGGGGGATTCAATCAGCCCCAGCATTTT. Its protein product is CASSYRTGGFNQPQHF.

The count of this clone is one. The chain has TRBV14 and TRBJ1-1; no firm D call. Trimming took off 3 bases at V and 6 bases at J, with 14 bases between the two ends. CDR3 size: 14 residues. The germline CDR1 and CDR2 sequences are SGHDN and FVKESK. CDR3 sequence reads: CASSHLPWTAEAFF. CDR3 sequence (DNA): TGTGCCAGCAGCCATCTACCTTGGACTGCTGAAGCTTTCTTT.

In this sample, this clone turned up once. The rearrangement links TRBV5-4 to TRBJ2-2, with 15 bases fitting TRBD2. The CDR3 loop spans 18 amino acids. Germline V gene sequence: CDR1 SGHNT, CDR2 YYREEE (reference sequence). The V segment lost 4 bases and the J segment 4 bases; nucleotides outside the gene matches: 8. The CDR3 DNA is TGTGCCAGCAGCGGCGGGACTAGCGGGGGGAAGAGCACCGGGGAGCTGTTTTTT. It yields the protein CASSGGTSGGKSTGELFF.

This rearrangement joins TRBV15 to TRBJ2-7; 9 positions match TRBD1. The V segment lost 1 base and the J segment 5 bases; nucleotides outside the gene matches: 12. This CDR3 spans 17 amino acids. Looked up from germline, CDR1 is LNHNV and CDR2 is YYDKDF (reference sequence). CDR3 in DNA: TGTGCCACCAGCAGAGGATTAGGGGGGGACAGGGTTAACGAGCAGTACTTC. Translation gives CATSRGLGGDRVNEQYF.

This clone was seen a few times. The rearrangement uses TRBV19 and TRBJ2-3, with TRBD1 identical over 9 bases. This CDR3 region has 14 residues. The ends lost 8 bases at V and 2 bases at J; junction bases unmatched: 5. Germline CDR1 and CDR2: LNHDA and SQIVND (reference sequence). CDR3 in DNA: TGTGCCAGTCTACAGGGGGCTAACACAGATACGCAGTATTTT. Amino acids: CASLQGANTDTQYF.

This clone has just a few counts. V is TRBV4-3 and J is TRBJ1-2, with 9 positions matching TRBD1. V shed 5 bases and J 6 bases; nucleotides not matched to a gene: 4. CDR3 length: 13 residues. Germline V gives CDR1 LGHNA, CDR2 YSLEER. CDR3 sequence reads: CASSSRDRDGYTF. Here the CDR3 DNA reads TGCGCCAGCAGCTCCCGGGACAGGGATGGCTACACCTTC.

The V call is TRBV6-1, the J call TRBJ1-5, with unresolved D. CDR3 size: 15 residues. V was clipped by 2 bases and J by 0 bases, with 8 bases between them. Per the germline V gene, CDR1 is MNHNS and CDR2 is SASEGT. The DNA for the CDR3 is TGTGCCAGCAGTGAAACAGTCAATAGCAATCAGCCCCAGCATTTT. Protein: CASSETVNSNQPQHF.

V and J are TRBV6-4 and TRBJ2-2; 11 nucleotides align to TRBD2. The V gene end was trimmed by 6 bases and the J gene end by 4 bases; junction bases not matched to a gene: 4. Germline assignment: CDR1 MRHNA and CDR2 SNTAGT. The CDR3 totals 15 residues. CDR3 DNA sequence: TGTGCCAGCAGAAAAGGGACTAGCGGCACCGGGGAGCTGTTTTTT. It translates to CASRKGTSGTGELFF.

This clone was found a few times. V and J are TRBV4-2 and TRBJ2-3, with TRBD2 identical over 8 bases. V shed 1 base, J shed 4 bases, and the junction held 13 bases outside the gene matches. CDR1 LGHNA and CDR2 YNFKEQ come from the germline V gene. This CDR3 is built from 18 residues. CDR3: CASSQVRGTRWAADTQYF. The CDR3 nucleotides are TGTGCCAGCAGCCAAGTCAGAGGGACTAGGTGGGCCGCAGATACGCAGTATTTT.

The CDR3 here is CASTQTRGNEQYF. The CDR3, as DNA: TGTGCCAGCACCCAAACTAGGGGGAACGAGCAGTACTTC. The chain combines TRBV6-5 with TRBJ2-7, with D possibly matching TRBD1 (6 bases). CDR3 length equals 13 residues. Germline CDR1 reads MNHEY; CDR2 reads SVGAGI. V lost 7 bases and J 5 bases, leaving 15 bases between the germline ends.

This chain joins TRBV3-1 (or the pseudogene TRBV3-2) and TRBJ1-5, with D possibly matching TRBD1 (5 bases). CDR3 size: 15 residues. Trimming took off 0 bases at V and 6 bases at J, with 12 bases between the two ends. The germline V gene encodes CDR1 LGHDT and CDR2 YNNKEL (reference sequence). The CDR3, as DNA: TGTGCCAGCAGCCAAGATGGGTCTCAGGGTCAGCCCCAGCATTTT. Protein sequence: CASSQDGSQGQPQHF.

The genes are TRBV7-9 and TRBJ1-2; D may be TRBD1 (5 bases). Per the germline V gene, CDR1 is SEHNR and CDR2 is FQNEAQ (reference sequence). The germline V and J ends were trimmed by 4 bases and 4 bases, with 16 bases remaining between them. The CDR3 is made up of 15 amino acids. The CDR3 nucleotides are TGTGCCAGCAGCTCCCAGCAGGGATACGTCTATGGCTACACCTTC. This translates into CASSSQQGYVYGYTF.

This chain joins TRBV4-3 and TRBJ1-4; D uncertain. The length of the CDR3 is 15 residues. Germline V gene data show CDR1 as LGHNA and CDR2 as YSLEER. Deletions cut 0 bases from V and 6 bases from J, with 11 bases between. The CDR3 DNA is TGCGCCAGCAGCCAAGATACAACGGGATATGAAAAACTGTTTTTT. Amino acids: CASSQDTTGYEKLFF.

CDR3 in DNA: TGCGCCAGCAGCGCCGACAGGCCTCTAGGGGAAGCTTTCTTT. This codes for CASSADRPLGEAFF. This chain uses TRBV5-1 with TRBJ1-1; tentatively, D is TRBD1 (6 bases). Germline V CDR1 and CDR2: SGHRS, YFSETQ. V dropped 4 bases and J dropped 8 bases, with 18 bases sitting between them. CDR3 length equals 14 residues.

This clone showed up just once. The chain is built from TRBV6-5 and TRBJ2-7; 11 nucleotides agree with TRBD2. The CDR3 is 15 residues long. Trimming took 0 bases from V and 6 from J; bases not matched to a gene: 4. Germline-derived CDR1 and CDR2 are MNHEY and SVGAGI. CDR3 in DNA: TGTGCCAGCAGTTACTCCGGGACTAGCGGAGCCGAGCAGTACTTC. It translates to CASSYSGTSGAEQYF.

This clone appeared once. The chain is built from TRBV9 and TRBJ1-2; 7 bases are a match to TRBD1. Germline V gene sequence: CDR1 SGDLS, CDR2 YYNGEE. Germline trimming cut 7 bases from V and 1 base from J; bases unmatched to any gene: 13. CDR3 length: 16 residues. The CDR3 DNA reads TGTGCCAGCGGCTGGCACCAGGGGGTTATTAACTATGGCTACACCTTC. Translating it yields CASGWHQGVINYGYTF.

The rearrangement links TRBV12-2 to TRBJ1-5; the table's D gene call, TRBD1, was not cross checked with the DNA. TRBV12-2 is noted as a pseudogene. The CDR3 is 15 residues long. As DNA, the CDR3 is TGTGCAAGTCGCTTTAGGGACATCGGCAATCAGCCCCAGCATTTT. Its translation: CASRFRDIGNQPQHF.

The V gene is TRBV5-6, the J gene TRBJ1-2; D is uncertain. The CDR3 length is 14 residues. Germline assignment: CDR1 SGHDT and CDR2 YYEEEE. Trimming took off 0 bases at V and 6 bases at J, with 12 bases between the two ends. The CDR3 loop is CASSLAWSRDGYTF. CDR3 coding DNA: TGTGCCAGCAGCTTGGCCTGGAGCCGGGATGGCTACACCTTC.

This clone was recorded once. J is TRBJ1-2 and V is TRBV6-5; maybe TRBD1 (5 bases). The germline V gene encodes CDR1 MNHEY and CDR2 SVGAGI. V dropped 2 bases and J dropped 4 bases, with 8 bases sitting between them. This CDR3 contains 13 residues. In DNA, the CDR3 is TGTGCCAGCAGTTACAGGGGTGGCTATGGCTACACCTTC. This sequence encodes CASSYRGGYGYTF.

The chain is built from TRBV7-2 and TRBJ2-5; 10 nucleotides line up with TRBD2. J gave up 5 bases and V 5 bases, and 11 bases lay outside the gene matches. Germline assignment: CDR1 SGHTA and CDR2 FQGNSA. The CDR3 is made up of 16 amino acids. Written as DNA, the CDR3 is TGTGCCAGCAGCCTTTACCTAGCGGGGGAGTTGGAGACCCAGTACTTC. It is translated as CASSLYLAGELETQYF.

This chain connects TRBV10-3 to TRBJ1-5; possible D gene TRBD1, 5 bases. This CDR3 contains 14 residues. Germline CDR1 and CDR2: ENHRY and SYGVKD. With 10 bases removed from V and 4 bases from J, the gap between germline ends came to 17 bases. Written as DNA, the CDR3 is TGTGCCACCGGGGGATCCTCTCTGAATCAGCCCCAGCATTTT. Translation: CATGGSSLNQPQHF.

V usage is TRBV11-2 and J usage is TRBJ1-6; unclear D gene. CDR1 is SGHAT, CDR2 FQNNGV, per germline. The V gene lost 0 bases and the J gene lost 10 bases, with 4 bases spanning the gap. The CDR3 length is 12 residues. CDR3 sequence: CASSLESSPLHF. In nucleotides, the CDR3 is TGTGCCAGCAGCTTAGAGAGCTCACCCCTCCACTTT.

For the CDR3, the DNA is TGTGCCAGCAGCTCTCAACAGGGGGCTGGTACTGAAGCTTTCTTT. Its translation is CASSSQQGAGTEAFF. The rearrangement links TRBV13 to TRBJ1-1, with 9 bases lining up with TRBD1. The CDR3 sequence is 15 residues long. Germline loops: CDR1 PRHDT, CDR2 FYEKMQ (reference sequence). After removal of 4 bases from V and 5 bases from J, the junction contained 8 bases not matched to a gene. Full variable domain (rest looked up from reference TRBV13 and TRBJ1-1): AAGVIQSPRHLIKEKRETATLKCYPIPRHDTVYWYQQGPGQDPQFLISFYEKMQSDKGSIPDRFSAQQFSDYHSELNMSSLELGDSALYFCASSSQQGAGTEAFFGQGTRLTVV.

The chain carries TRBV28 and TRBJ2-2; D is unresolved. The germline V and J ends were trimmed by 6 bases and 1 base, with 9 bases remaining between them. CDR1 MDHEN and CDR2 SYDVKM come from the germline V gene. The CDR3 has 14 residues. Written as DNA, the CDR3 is TGTGCCAGCAGAGTCTCGGGGAACACCGGGGAGCTGTTTTTT. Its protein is CASRVSGNTGELFF.

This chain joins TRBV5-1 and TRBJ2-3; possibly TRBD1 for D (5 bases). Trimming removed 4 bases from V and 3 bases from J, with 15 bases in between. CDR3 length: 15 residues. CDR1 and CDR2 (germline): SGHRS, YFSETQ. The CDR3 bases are TGCGCCAGCAGCGGTTGGCAGGGCGGTACAGATACGCAGTATTTT. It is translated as CASSGWQGGTDTQYF.

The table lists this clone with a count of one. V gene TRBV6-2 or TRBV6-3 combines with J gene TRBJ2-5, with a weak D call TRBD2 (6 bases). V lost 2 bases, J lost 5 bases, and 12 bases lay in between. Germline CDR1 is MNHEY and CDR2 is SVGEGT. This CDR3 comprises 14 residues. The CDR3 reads CASSYVWEEETQYF. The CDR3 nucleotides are TGTGCCAGCAGTTACGTCTGGGAGGAGGAGACCCAGTACTTC.

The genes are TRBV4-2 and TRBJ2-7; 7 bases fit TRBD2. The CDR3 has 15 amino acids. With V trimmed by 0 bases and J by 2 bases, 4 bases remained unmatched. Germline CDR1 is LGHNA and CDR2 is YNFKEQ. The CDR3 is CASSQDASGPYEQYF. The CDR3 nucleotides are TGTGCCAGCAGCCAAGACGCTAGCGGACCCTACGAGCAGTACTTC.

In DNA form, the CDR3 reads TGTGCCAGTAAGGCTGGTAGCGGGGGCTACGAGCAGTACTTC. The encoded protein is CASKAGSGGYEQYF. V and J are TRBV19 and TRBJ2-7; 9 bases match TRBD2. V shed 7 bases, J shed 3 bases, and the junction held 7 bases outside the gene matches. The CDR3 runs 14 residues. The germline V gene has CDR1 LNHDA and CDR2 SQIVND (reference sequence). The entire variable domain, with the rest obtained from reference TRBV19 and TRBJ2-7, is as follows: DGGITQSPKYLFRKEGQNVTLSCEQNLNHDAMYWYRQDPGQGLRLIYYSQIVNDFQKGDIAEGYSVSREKKESFPLTVTSAQKNPTAFYLCASKAGSGGYEQYFGPGTRLTVT.

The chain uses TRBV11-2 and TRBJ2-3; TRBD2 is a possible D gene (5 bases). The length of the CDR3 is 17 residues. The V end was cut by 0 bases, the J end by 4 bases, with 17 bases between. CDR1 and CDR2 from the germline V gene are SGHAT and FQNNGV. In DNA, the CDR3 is TGTGCCAGCAGCTTAGAGGGAAGGCCTAGCATTCCAGATACGCAGTATTTT. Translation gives CASSLEGRPSIPDTQYF.